These T cell receptor beta chains were read from a single sample in a study of OX40 agonist ivuxolimab in advanced cancers. Profiling relied on immunoSEQ multiplex PCR, and the TCRdb table lists in-frame clones only, not all of them. The profile covers 90,000 to 100,000 clones, with approximately 92% appearing a single time and about 0.31% taken by the ten largest. The starting material was CD4+ or CD8+ T cells sorted from blood, obtained in a trial of the OX40 agonist ivuxolimab. Receptors originate from an adult with an advanced solid tumor such as melanoma, head and neck, liver or kidney cancer. Both conserved end residues are part of each CDR3.

TRBV23-1	TRBJ1-5	CASLHRDRGRQPQHF
TRBV18	TRBJ1-6	CASSPTGVNNSPLHF
TRBV5-1	TRBJ2-5	CASSVSPGQETQYF
TRBV5-1	TRBJ2-7	CASSSGEPGEQYF
TRBV5-4	TRBJ1-1	CASSLGKGSTEAFF
TRBV5-6	TRBJ2-2	CASSWGGTNTGELFF
TRBV12-5	TRBJ1-4	CASFGEKLFF
TRBV19	TRBJ2-2	CASSLARGQTGELFF
TRBV2	TRBJ1-5	CASRRSLLYSNQPQHF
TRBV30	TRBJ2-7	CAWSSGQWNEQYF
TRBV11-2	TRBJ1-6	CASSLRTGTNSPLHF
TRBV12-5	TRBJ2-7	CASGTSGGFYEQYF
TRBV19	TRBJ1-1	CASSHRADRDTEAFF
TRBV6-1	TRBJ1-4	CASRRGANEKLFF
TRBV19	TRBJ1-2	CASSIATKYGYTF
TRBV7-9	TRBJ2-7	CASSLEVLGAEQYF
TRBV19	TRBJ2-3	CASRTGQLEADTQYF
TRBV5-6	TRBJ1-1	CASSLDLRGLGKAFF
TRBV28	TRBJ2-3	CASRQSTDTQYF
TRBV12-5	TRBJ2-1	CASGPGLGSYNEQFF
TRBV9	TRBJ1-4	CASSPSTTTNEKLFF
TRBV30	TRBJ1-3	CAWRGVGEAGNTIYF
TRBV27	TRBJ2-7	CASRTGPWDEQYF
TRBV9	TRBJ2-5	CASSVAQGQGLYGLQETQYF
TRBV6-4	TRBJ1-2	CASSVNGVVGGYTF
TRBV6-5	TRBJ2-2	CASSTLVRDTGELFF
TRBV9	TRBJ2-5	CASSVDGGGQETQYF
TRBV28	TRBJ1-2	CASPRGQGENGYTF
TRBV18	TRBJ1-2	CASSPPISPNYGYTF
TRBV27	TRBJ2-1	CASSLSPGITYNEQFF
TRBV10-3	TRBJ2-1	CAISESGDPYNEQFF
TRBV6-5	TRBJ1-3	CASSLGGRPGNTIYF
TRBV21-1	TRBJ1-3	CASRLWGQPGNTIYF
TRBV7-3	TRBJ1-3	CASSLGEGAAGNTIYF
TRBV2	TRBJ2-5	CASRRGPPGETQYF